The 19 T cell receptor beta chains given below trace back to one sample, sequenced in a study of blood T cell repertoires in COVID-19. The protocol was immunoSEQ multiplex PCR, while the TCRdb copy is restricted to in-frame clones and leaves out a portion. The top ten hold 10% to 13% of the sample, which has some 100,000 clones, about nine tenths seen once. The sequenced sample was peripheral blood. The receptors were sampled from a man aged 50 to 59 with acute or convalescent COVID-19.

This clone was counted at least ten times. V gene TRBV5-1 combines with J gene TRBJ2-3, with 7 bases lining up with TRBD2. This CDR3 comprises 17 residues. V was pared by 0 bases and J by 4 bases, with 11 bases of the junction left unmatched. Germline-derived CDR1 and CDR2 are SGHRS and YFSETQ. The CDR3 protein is CASSLAEGGRVADTQYF. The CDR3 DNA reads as TGCGCCAGCAGCTTGGCGGAAGGTGGGAGGGTCGCAGATACGCAGTATTTT.

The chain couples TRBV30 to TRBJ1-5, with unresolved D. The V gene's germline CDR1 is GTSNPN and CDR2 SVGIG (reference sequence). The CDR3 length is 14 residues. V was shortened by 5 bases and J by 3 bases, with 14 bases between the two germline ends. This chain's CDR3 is CAWGPGVNNQPQHF. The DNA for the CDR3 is TGTGCCTGGGGACCGGGAGTTAACAATCAGCCCCAGCATTTT.

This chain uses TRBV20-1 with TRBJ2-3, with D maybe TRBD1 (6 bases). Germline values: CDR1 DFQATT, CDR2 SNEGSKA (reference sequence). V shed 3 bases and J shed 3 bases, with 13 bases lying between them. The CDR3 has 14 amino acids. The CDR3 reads CSASRQGRTDTQYF. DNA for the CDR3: TGCAGTGCTAGTAGGCAGGGGAGAACAGATACGCAGTATTTT.

The CDR3 bases are TGTGCCAGCAGTGAAGTATTGGCGTTGGGGCCCACAGATACGCAGTATTTT. Amino acid sequence: CASSEVLALGPTDTQYF. The chain employs TRBV6-1 and TRBJ2-3, with a weak D call TRBD1 (5 bases). The V gene's germline CDR1 is MNHNS and CDR2 SASEGT. Deletions cut 1 base from V and 2 bases from J, with 16 bases between. The CDR3 spans 17 residues.

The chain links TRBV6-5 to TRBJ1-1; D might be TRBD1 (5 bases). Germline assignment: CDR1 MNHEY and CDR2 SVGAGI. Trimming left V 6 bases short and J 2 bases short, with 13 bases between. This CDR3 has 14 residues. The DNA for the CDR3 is TGTGCCAGCAGGATGACAGCCGCCAACACTGAAGCTTTCTTT. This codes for CASRMTAANTEAFF.

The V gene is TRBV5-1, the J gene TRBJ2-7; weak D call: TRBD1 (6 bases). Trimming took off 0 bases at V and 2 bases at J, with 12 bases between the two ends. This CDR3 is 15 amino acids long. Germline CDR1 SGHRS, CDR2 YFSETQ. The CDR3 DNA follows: TGCGCCAGCAGCTTGGCCCCAGGGGCCACCTACGAGCAGTACTTC. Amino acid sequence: CASSLAPGATYEQYF.

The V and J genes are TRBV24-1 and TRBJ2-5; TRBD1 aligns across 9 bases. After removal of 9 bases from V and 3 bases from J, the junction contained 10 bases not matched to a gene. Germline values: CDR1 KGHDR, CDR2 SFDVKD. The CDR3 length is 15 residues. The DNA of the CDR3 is TGTGCCACCGCTCTGGGGGGGACAGGGAAAGAGACCCAGTACTTC. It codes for CATALGGTGKETQYF.

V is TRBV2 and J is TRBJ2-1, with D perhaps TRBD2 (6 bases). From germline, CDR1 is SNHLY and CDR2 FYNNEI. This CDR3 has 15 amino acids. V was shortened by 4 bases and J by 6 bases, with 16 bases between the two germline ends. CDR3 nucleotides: TGTGCCAGCAGTGGATTGGGGGGAGGCCCCAATGAGCAGTTCTTC. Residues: CASSGLGGGPNEQFF.

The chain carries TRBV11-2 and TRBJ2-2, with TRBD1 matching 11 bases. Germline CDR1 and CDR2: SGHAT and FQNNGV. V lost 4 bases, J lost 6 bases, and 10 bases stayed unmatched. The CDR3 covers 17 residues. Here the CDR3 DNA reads TGTGCCAGCAGCTGGGACAGGGGGAATTTAGGGGCCGGGGAGCTGTTTTTT. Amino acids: CASSWDRGNLGAGELFF.

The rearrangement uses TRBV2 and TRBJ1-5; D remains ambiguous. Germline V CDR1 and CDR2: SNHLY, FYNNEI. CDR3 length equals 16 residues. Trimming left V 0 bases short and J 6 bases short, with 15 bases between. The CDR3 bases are TGTGCCAGCAGTGAAGCGCGGCCACAAACGGGTCAGCCCCAGCATTTT. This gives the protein CASSEARPQTGQPQHF.

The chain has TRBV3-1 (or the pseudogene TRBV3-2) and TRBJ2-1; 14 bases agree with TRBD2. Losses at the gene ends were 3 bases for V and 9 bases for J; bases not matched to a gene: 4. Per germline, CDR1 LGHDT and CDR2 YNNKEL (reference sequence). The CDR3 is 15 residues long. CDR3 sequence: CASSQRLAGGGEQFF. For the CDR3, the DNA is TGTGCCAGCAGCCAGCGACTAGCGGGAGGGGGTGAGCAGTTCTTC.

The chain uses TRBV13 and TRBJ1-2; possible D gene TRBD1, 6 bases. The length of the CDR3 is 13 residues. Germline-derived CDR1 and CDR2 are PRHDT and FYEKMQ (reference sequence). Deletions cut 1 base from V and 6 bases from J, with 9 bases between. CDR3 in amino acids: CASSLVAGDGYTF. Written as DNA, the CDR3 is TGTGCCAGCAGCTTAGTGGCAGGGGATGGCTACACCTTC. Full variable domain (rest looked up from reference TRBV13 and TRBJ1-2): AAGVIQSPRHLIKEKRETATLKCYPIPRHDTVYWYQQGPGQDPQFLISFYEKMQSDKGSIPDRFSAQQFSDYHSELNMSSLELGDSALYFCASSLVAGDGYTFGSGTRLTVV.

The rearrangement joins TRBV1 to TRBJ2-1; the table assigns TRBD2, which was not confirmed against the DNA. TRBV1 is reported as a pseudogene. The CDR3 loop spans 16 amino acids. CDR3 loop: CTSSQDLSGRSNEQFF. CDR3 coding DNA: TGCACCAGCAGCCAAGATCTTAGCGGGAGGTCAAATGAGCAGTTCTTC.

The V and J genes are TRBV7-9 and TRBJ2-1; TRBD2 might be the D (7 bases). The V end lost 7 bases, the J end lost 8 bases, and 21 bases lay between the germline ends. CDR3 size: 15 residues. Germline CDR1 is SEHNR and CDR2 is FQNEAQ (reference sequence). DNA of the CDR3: TGTGCCAGCAAAAAGGGGGGGTTTCCAAGGGATGAGCAGTTCTTC. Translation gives CASKKGGFPRDEQFF.

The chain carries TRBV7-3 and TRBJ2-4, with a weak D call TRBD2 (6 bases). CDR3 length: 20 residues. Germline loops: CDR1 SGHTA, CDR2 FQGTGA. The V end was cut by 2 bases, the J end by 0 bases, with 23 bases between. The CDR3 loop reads CASSLQAQVSGAVAKNIQYF. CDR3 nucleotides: TGTGCCAGCAGCTTACAAGCCCAGGTGTCGGGAGCCGTAGCCAAAAACATTCAGTACTTC.

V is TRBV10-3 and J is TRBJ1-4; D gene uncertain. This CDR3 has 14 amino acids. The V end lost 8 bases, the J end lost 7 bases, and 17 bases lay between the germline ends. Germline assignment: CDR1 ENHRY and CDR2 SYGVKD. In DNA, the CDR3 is TGTGCCATCGGTGGAGGGAGATCCGGTGAAAAACTGTTTTTT. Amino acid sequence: CAIGGGRSGEKLFF.

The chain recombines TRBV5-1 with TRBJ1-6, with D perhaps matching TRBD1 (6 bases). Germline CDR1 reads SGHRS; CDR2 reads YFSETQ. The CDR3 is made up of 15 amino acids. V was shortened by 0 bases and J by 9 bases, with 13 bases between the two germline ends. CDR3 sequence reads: CASSLESRGLSPLHF. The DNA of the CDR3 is TGCGCCAGCAGCTTGGAATCCAGGGGTCTTTCACCCCTCCACTTT.

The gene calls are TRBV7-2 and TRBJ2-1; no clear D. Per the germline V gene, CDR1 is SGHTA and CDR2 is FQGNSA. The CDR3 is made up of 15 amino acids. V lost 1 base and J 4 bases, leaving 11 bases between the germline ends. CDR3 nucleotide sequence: TGTGCCAGCAGCTTAGGTAGGCGACTTTACAATGAGCAGTTCTTC. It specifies CASSLGRRLYNEQFF. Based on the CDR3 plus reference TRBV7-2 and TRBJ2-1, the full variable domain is GAGVSQSPSNKVTEKGKDVELRCDPISGHTALYWYRQSLGQGLEFLIYFQGNSAPDKSGLPSDRFSAERTGGSVSTLTIQRTQQEDSAVYLCASSLGRRLYNEQFFGPGTRLTVL.

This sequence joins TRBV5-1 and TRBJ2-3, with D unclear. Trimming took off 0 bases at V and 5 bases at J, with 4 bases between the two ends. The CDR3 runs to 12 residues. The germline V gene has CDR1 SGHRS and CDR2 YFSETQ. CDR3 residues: CASSLAVDTQYF. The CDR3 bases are TGCGCCAGCAGCTTGGCCGTAGATACGCAGTATTTT.